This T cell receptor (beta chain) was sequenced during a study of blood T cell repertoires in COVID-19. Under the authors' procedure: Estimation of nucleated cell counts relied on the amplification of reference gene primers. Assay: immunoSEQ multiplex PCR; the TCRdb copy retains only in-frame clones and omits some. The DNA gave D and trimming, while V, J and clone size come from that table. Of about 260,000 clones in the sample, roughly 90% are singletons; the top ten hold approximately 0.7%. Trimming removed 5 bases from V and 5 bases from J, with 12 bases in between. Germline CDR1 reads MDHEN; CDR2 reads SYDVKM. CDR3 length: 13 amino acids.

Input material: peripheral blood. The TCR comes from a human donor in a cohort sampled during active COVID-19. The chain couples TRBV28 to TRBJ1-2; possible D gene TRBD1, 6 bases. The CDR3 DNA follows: TGTGCCAGCAGTCTCGGACAGAAATATGGCTACACCTTC. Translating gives CASSLGQKYGYTF.